The TCR beta chain under discussion was sequenced for a study of T cells in Graves' hyperthyroidism and ophthalmopathy. From RNA transcripts, TCR beta CDR3 regions were amplified. Primed by the HTBI set, a first-round RT-PCR was run on the TCR CDR3. TCRdb called the multiplex PCR reads again in MiXCR, with one record for every CDR3 protein. Of a few hundred thousand distinct CDR3 sequences in the sample, more than 15% were seen once. This CDR3 has 16 amino acids. Germline CDR1 LNHDA, CDR2 SQIVND (reference sequence). V was pared by 5 bases and J by 1 base, with 17 bases between. The source material was blood. The chain carries TRBV19 and TRBJ2-5, with D possibly being TRBD1 (6 bases). The sequence was collected from a woman between 40 and 50 years old with Graves' ophthalmopathy. The CDR3: CASSGRRTASQETQYF. The CDR3, as DNA: TGTGCCAGTAGTGGCCGTAGGACAGCAAGCCAAGAGACCCAGTACTTC.